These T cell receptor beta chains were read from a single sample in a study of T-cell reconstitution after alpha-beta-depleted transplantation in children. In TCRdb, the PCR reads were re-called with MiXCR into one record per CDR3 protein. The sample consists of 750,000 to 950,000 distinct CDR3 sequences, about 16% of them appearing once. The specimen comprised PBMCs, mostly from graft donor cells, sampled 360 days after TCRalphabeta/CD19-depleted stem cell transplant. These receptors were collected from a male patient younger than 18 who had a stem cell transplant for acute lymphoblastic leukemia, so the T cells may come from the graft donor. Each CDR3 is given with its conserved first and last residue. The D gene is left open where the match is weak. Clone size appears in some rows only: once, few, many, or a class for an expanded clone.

CDR3 protein: CASSSSGSQGETQYF; CDR3 DNA: TGTGCCAGCAGTTCTAGCGGGAGCCAGGGAGAGACCCAGTACTTC; clone size: .; D gene: TRBD2; CDR3 length: 15; V gene: TRBV5-5; J gene: TRBJ2-5
CDR3 protein: CASSLLVSGTGNTIYF; CDR3 DNA: TGCGCCAGCAGCTTGCTTGTGTCAGGCACTGGAAACACCATATATTTT; clone size: many; D gene: .; CDR3 length: 16; V gene: TRBV5-1; J gene: TRBJ1-3
CDR3 protein: CASSLGTGAHEQYF; CDR3 DNA: TGTGCCAGCAGCTTAGGGACAGGGGCGCACGAGCAGTACTTC; clone size: few; D gene: TRBD1; CDR3 length: 14; V gene: TRBV7-8; J gene: TRBJ2-7
CDR3 protein: CAVRSGLAGDIQYF; CDR3 DNA: TGTGCCGTCCGCTCGGGTCTAGCGGGGGACATTCAGTACTTC; clone size: few; D gene: TRBD2; CDR3 length: 14; V gene: TRBV10-3; J gene: TRBJ2-4
CDR3 protein: CASSSQITQETQYF; CDR3 DNA: TGCGCCAGCAGCTCCCAGATCACACAAGAGACCCAGTACTTC; clone size: .; D gene: .; CDR3 length: 14; V gene: TRBV5-1; J gene: TRBJ2-5
CDR3 protein: CASSHRRTEGISYEQYF; CDR3 DNA: TGTGCCAGCAGCCACCGTAGAACTGAGGGCATCTCCTACGAGCAGTACTTC; clone size: .; D gene: .; CDR3 length: 17; V gene: TRBV14; J gene: TRBJ2-7
CDR3 protein: CASSEFGYTGELFF; CDR3 DNA: TGTGCCAGCAGTGAATTTGGTTACACCGGGGAGCTGTTTTTT; clone size: many; D gene: .; CDR3 length: 14; V gene: TRBV25-1; J gene: TRBJ2-2
CDR3 protein: CASSYFGGTDTQYF; CDR3 DNA: TGTGCCAGCAGCTATTTCGGCGGGACAGATACGCAGTATTTT; clone size: many; D gene: .; CDR3 length: 14; V gene: TRBV7-9; J gene: TRBJ2-3
CDR3 protein: CASSHGQGMGAPQETQYF; CDR3 DNA: TGTGCCAGCAGCCATGGACAGGGAATGGGAGCCCCCCAAGAGACCCAGTACTTC; clone size: few; D gene: TRBD1; CDR3 length: 18; V gene: TRBV11-1; J gene: TRBJ2-5
CDR3 protein: CASSRPGLAGEAF; CDR3 DNA: TGTGCCAGCAGCCGGCCGGGACTAGCTGGAGAGGCCTTC; clone size: few; D gene: TRBD2; CDR3 length: 13; V gene: TRBV12-3/TRBV12-4; J gene: TRBJ2-5
CDR3 protein: CASSHPKTGQETQYF; CDR3 DNA: TGTGCCAGCAGTCATCCGAAGACTGGACAAGAGACCCAGTACTTC; clone size: few; D gene: .; CDR3 length: 15; V gene: TRBV25-1; J gene: TRBJ2-5
CDR3 protein: CASSLGRLAGGSSTDTQYF; CDR3 DNA: TGTGCCAGCAGCTTAGGCCGGTTAGCGGGAGGGTCTAGCACAGATACGCAGTATTTT; clone size: few; D gene: TRBD2; CDR3 length: 19; V gene: TRBV13; J gene: TRBJ2-3
CDR3 protein: CAINVASGTTDTQYF; CDR3 DNA: TGTGCCATCAACGTGGCTAGCGGGACCACAGATACGCAGTATTTT; clone size: few; D gene: TRBD2; CDR3 length: 15; V gene: TRBV10-3; J gene: TRBJ2-3
CDR3 protein: CASSQVGDSKNIQYF; CDR3 DNA: TGCGCCAGCAGCCAAGTGGGGGACAGTAAAAACATTCAGTACTTC; clone size: few; D gene: TRBD1; CDR3 length: 15; V gene: TRBV4-1; J gene: TRBJ2-4
CDR3 protein: CASSPGQGAYTGELFF; CDR3 DNA: TGTGCCAGCAGTCCCGGACAGGGGGCCTACACCGGGGAGCTGTTTTTT; clone size: .; D gene: TRBD1; CDR3 length: 16; V gene: TRBV6-5; J gene: TRBJ2-2
CDR3 protein: CATRKPDVVYGYTF; CDR3 DNA: TGTGCCACCCGCAAGCCCGACGTCGTCTATGGCTACACCTTC; clone size: .; D gene: .; CDR3 length: 14; V gene: TRBV6-5; J gene: TRBJ1-2
CDR3 protein: CASRPRTGLWETQYF; CDR3 DNA: TGTGCCAGCAGACCCCGGACAGGCCTATGGGAGACCCAGTACTTC; clone size: .; D gene: TRBD1; CDR3 length: 15; V gene: TRBV7-9; J gene: TRBJ2-5